This section outlines one TCR beta chain sequence together with its context. Its cognate antigen is unknown. The data are from a study of OX40 agonist ivuxolimab in advanced cancers. General observations from the study: Partial responders dosed at 0.1-3.0 mg/kg displayed clonal expansion ranking among the lowest.

The junction had 5 bases not matched to a gene; V was cut back by 5 bases and J by 4 bases. This CDR3 is 14 amino acids long. The germline gives CDR1 SEHNR, CDR2 FQNEAQ (reference sequence). Assay: immunoSEQ multiplex PCR; the TCRdb copy retains only in-frame clones and omits some. The sample has about 43,000 clones, about nine tenths seen once. The specimen comprised CD4+ or CD8+ T cells sorted from blood, sampled in a trial of the OX40 agonist ivuxolimab. The source of this sequence is an adult with an advanced solid tumor such as melanoma, head and neck, liver or kidney cancer. The chain has TRBV7-9 and TRBJ2-3, with TRBD1 identical over 8 bases. CDR3 sequence reads: CASSLGQGADTQYF. DNA for the CDR3: TGTGCCAGCAGCCTCGGACAGGGTGCAGATACGCAGTATTTT.